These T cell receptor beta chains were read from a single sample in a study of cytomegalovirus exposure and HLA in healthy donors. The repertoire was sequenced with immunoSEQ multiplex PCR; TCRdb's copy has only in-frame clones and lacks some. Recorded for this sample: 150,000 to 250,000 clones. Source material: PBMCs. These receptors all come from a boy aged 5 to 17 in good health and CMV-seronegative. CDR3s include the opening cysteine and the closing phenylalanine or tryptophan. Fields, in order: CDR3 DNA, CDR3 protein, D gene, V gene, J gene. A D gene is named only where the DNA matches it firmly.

DNA: TGCAGCGTTAGTTCTCGTCCGGGACAGGGGTTCACAGATACGCAGTATTTT
CDR3: CSVSSRPGQGFTDTQYF
D: TRBD1
V: TRBV29-1
J: TRBJ2-3

DNA: TGTGCCAGCAGCCCGGGACAGCGTCCCTACGAGCAGTACTTC
CDR3: CASSPGQRPYEQYF
D: TRBD1
V: TRBV5-6
J: TRBJ2-7

DNA: TGTGCCAGCAGTAATCCGGGGACAGAAGCTTTCTTT
CDR3: CASSNPGTEAFF
D: -
V: TRBV27
J: TRBJ1-1

DNA: TGTGCCACCACCCCCTCCCCCCAGCGGCCACCCGGGGAGCTGTTTTTT
CDR3: CATTPSPQRPPGELFF
D: -
V: TRBV15
J: TRBJ2-2

DNA: TGCGCCAGCAGCTTGCTGGGACTAGCAGGCTACAATGAGCAGTTCTTC
CDR3: CASSLLGLAGYNEQFF
D: TRBD2
V: TRBV4-3
J: TRBJ2-1

DNA: TGTGCCAGCAGCGACGACAGGGGGCCCCTCGAGCAGTACTTC
CDR3: CASSDDRGPLEQYF
D: TRBD1
V: TRBV7-9
J: TRBJ2-7

DNA: TGTGCCACACGCGGGACGGAAAACTATGGCTACACCTTC
CDR3: CATRGTENYGYTF
D: -
V: TRBV15
J: TRBJ1-2

DNA: TGTGCCAGCAGAACCGGGACAGAGGAGACCCAGTACTTC
CDR3: CASRTGTEETQYF
D: TRBD1
V: TRBV5-4
J: TRBJ2-5

DNA: TGTGCCTGCAGACACTCCCGGAGGGAGCTGTTTTTT
CDR3: CACRHSRRELFF
D: -
V: TRBV30
J: TRBJ2-2

DNA: TGTGCCAGCAGTGAAGTTCAGGGGCTACCTGGGGCCAACGTCCTGACTTTC
CDR3: CASSEVQGLPGANVLTF
D: -
V: TRBV6-1
J: TRBJ2-6

DNA: TGTGCCTGGGGGACAGGGGGCGCGTCCGACAGCTCTGAAGCTTTCTTT
CDR3: CAWGTGGASDSSEAFF
D: TRBD1
V: TRBV30
J: TRBJ1-1